These 30 T cell receptor beta chains were all obtained from the same sample, sequenced in a study of T cell changes during pregnancy in multiple sclerosis. Generated by immunoSEQ multiplex PCR, the TCRdb table keeps only in-frame clones and is missing some. The sample includes tens of thousands of clones, just under 95% of them seen just once. The source material was peripheral blood, sampled in the third trimester of pregnancy. The source is a female donor in good health, enrolled as a control in a pregnancy study.

This clone was picked up one time. The V call is TRBV11-2, the J call TRBJ2-7, with 7 bases fitting TRBD2. CDR3 length: 16 residues. The J segment lost 0 bases and the V segment lost 5 bases, leaving 10 bases of the junction unmatched. Germline-derived CDR1 and CDR2 are SGHAT and FQNNGV. The CDR3 region is CASSPEGRGGSYEQYF. For the CDR3, the DNA is TGTGCCAGCAGCCCTGAAGGTCGCGGGGGCTCCTACGAGCAGTACTTC. Using reference TRBV11-2 and TRBJ2-7 for the parts outside the CDR3, the full variable domain is EAGVAQSPRYKIIEKRQSVAFWCNPISGHATLYWYQQILGQGPKLLIQFQNNGVVDDSQLPKDRFSAERLKGVDSTLKIQPAKLEDSAVYLCASSPEGRGGSYEQYFGPGTRLTVT.

This clone was seen more than once but under ten times. The chain couples TRBV28 to TRBJ1-2; the D gene is possibly TRBD1 (6 bases). Germline CDR1 and CDR2: MDHEN and SYDVKM. The CDR3 is made up of 14 amino acids. V lost 3 bases, J lost 4 bases, and 12 bases lay in between. The CDR3 region is CASSFPGHSYGYTF. The CDR3 DNA is TGTGCCAGCAGTTTCCCGGGACACAGCTATGGCTACACCTTC.

The chain carries TRBV7-9 and TRBJ2-3; D not resolved. This CDR3 spans 15 amino acids. Germline lookup yields CDR1 SEHNR and CDR2 FQNEAQ (reference sequence). V dropped 1 base and J dropped 1 base, with 9 bases sitting between them. The CDR3, as DNA: TGTGCCAGCAGCTTAGTCGAACTTCGCACAGATACGCAGTATTTT. Amino acid sequence: CASSLVELRTDTQYF.

The chain uses TRBV29-1 and TRBJ2-7, with 10 bases that match TRBD2. This CDR3 has 13 amino acids. Looked up from germline, CDR1 is SQVTM and CDR2 is ANQGSEA. Trimming cost V 5 bases and J 2 bases; bases outside gene matches: 3. CDR3 loop: CSVRTSGTYEQYF. For the CDR3, the DNA is TGCAGCGTTCGGACTAGCGGAACCTACGAGCAGTACTTC.

This rearrangement joins TRBV7-9 to TRBJ1-1; D may be TRBD1 (5 bases). CDR1 is SEHNR, CDR2 FQNEAQ, per germline (reference sequence). The CDR3 is 12 amino acids. Trimming shortened V by 1 base and J by 8 bases, and 8 bases separated the two germline ends. The CDR3 reads CASSLVGGEAFF. The CDR3 coding sequence is TGTGCCAGCAGCTTAGTTGGGGGGGAAGCTTTCTTT.

The rearrangement links TRBV29-1 to TRBJ2-1; TRBD2 matches at 12 bases. The germline V gene encodes CDR1 SQVTM and CDR2 ANQGSEA. The length of the CDR3 is 14 residues. V trimming: 4 bases; J trimming: 6 bases; junction bases outside the gene matches: 4. The CDR3 sequence: CSVVGLAGSNEQFF. For the CDR3, the DNA is TGCAGCGTTGTCGGACTAGCGGGAAGCAATGAGCAGTTCTTC.

J is TRBJ1-3 and V is TRBV15; D gene unclear. The CDR3 spans 15 residues. Germline V gene sequence: CDR1 LNHNV, CDR2 YYDKDF (reference sequence). Deletions cut 5 bases from V and 2 bases from J, with 13 bases between. Written as DNA, the CDR3 is TGTGCCACCAGCGCATCCGGGATTACTGGAAACACCATATATTTT. Its protein product is CATSASGITGNTIYF.

The CDR3 sequence is CASTLMGGSTDTQYF. CDR3 sequence (DNA): TGTGCCAGCACCCTAATGGGGGGTAGCACAGATACGCAGTATTTT. The gene calls are TRBV2 and TRBJ2-3, with D maybe TRBD2 (6 bases). This CDR3 region has 15 residues. The V end was cut by 7 bases, the J end by 0 bases, with 14 bases between. Germline values: CDR1 SNHLY, CDR2 FYNNEI.

V and J are TRBV19 and TRBJ2-4; possibly TRBD1 for D (5 bases). The CDR3 spans 12 residues. Trimming left V 11 bases short and J 6 bases short, with 14 bases between. Germline CDR1 reads LNHDA; CDR2 reads SQIVND (reference sequence). The CDR3 spells CAPRGAGNIQYF. CDR3 DNA sequence: TGTGCCCCAAGGGGTGCCGGAAACATTCAGTACTTC.

The gene calls are TRBV4-2 and TRBJ2-1; possibly TRBD2 for D (5 bases). Trimming removed 2 bases from V and 7 bases from J, with 12 bases in between. Germline V gene lookup returns CDR1 LGHNA and CDR2 YNFKEQ. The CDR3 loop spans 14 amino acids. CDR3 residues: CASSQSLAYNEQFF. CDR3 DNA sequence: TGTGCCAGCAGCCAATCGTTAGCGTATAATGAGCAGTTCTTC.

The chain combines TRBV19 with TRBJ2-6, with 7 bases lining up with TRBD2. After removal of 3 bases from V and 1 base from J, the junction contained 9 bases not matched to a gene. Germline CDR1 reads LNHDA; CDR2 reads SQIVND (reference sequence). This CDR3 has 18 residues. Here the CDR3 DNA reads TGTGCCAGTAGTATTCGATGGGGGGGACGATCTGGGGCCAACGTCCTGACTTTC. Translation gives CASSIRWGGRSGANVLTF.

This chain connects TRBV7-8 to TRBJ2-6, with 8 bases lining up with TRBD1. Germline V gives CDR1 SGHVS, CDR2 FQNEAQ. Trimming removed 2 bases from V and 1 base from J; junction bases left unmatched: 10. This CDR3 contains 19 residues. The DNA of the CDR3 is TGTGCCAGCAGCTTATCCACAGGGGGTCTACGGTCTGGGGCCAACGTCCTGACTTTC. Residues: CASSLSTGGLRSGANVLTF.

V and J are TRBV28 and TRBJ2-7, with a possible D match to TRBD1 (6 bases). V lost 3 bases to trimming and J lost 1 base, with 10 bases between them. The V gene's germline CDR1 is MDHEN and CDR2 SYDVKM. The CDR3 runs 14 residues. CDR3 residues: CASSFGGRSYEQYF. CDR3 DNA: TGTGCCAGCAGTTTTGGGGGCAGGTCCTACGAGCAGTACTTC.

The chain recombines TRBV30 with TRBJ1-2, with no clear D. V lost 0 bases and J lost 5, with 4 bases in between. CDR1 GTSNPN and CDR2 SVGIG come from the germline V gene (reference sequence). The CDR3 runs to 11 residues. The CDR3 loop reads CAWSVQYGYTF. The CDR3 bases are TGTGCCTGGAGTGTACAATATGGCTACACCTTC. The whole variable domain, filled in from reference TRBV30 and TRBJ1-2, reads SQTIHQWPATLVQPVGSPLSLECTVEGTSNPNLYWYRQAAGRGLQLLFYSVGIGQISSEVPQNLSASRPQDRQFILSSKKLLLSDSGFYLCAWSVQYGYTFGSGTRLTVV.

The chain employs TRBV27 and TRBJ2-5, with 7 bases fitting TRBD1. The CDR3 length is 14 residues. The germline V gene encodes CDR1 MNHEY and CDR2 SMNVEV (reference sequence). Losses at the gene ends were 6 bases for V and 4 bases for J; bases not matched to a gene: 8. DNA for the CDR3: TGTGCCAGCAGGAGAACAGGGGTACGAGAGACCCAGTACTTC. As protein: CASRRTGVRETQYF.

This clone has only one observation. The rearrangement joins TRBV28 to TRBJ1-4; 7 positions match TRBD1. V was pared by 7 bases and J by 13 bases, with 21 bases of the junction left unmatched. The CDR3 is made up of 16 amino acids. Germline CDR1 and CDR2: MDHEN and SYDVKM. In DNA form, the CDR3 reads TGTGCCAGCACCCTAACCCATCCGGGACAGAGCCCATCACTGTTTTTT. It specifies CASTLTHPGQSPSLFF.

The chain links TRBV6-5 to TRBJ1-1, with D possibly TRBD1 on 5 matching bases. The CDR3 length is 14 residues. The V end lost 0 bases, the J end lost 4 bases, and 9 bases lay between the germline ends. CDR1 is MNHEY and CDR2 is SVGAGI in the germline V gene. In DNA form, the CDR3 reads TGTGCCAGCAGTTACTCGGGGCGGCGCACTGAAGCTTTCTTT. It is translated as CASSYSGRRTEAFF.

The chain combines TRBV9 with TRBJ2-5; no clear D. The CDR3 has 14 amino acids. Trimming left V 1 base short and J 1 base short, with 8 bases between. Per the germline V gene, CDR1 is SGDLS and CDR2 is YYNGEE. CDR3 sequence reads: CASSVRRFQETQYF. CDR3 nucleotide sequence: TGTGCCAGCAGCGTAAGGCGGTTCCAAGAGACCCAGTACTTC. Based on the CDR3 plus reference TRBV9 and TRBJ2-5, the full variable domain is DSGVTQTPKHLITATGQRVTLRCSPRSGDLSVYWYQQSLDQGLQFLIQYYNGEERAKGNILERFSAQQFPDLHSELNLSSLELGDSALYFCASSVRRFQETQYFGPGTRLLVL.

The gene calls are TRBV6-6 and TRBJ1-2, with D possibly TRBD1 on 6 matching bases. Germline assignment: CDR1 MNHNY and CDR2 SVGAGI (reference sequence). Trimming shortened V by 6 bases and J by 8 bases, and 16 bases separated the two germline ends. This CDR3 is built from 13 residues. The CDR3, as DNA: TGTGCCAGCAGCGAATCAGGGGATTGGGGCTACACCTTC. Protein: CASSESGDWGYTF.

This clone has just one count. The V gene is TRBV28, the J gene TRBJ2-1; TRBD1 matches at 7 bases. Germline CDR1 MDHEN, CDR2 SYDVKM. The CDR3 consists of 17 residues. Trimming at V came to 6 bases and at J to 2 bases, leaving 13 bases not matched to a gene. CDR3 bases: TGTGCCAGCAGCCAAGACAGGGCTATTATCACCTACAATGAGCAGTTCTTC. This encodes CASSQDRAIITYNEQFF.

The gene calls are TRBV7-8 and TRBJ2-1; D remains unclear. The germline V gene encodes CDR1 SGHVS and CDR2 FQNEAQ. The CDR3 consists of 17 residues. V dropped 1 base and J dropped 0 bases, with 13 bases sitting between them. The CDR3 DNA sequence: TGTGCCAGCAGCTTAGAATACATAGCCCCCTCCTACAATGAGCAGTTCTTC. Translating gives CASSLEYIAPSYNEQFF.

The chain links TRBV30 to TRBJ1-5, with 8 bases fitting TRBD1. Germline V gene data show CDR1 as GTSNPN and CDR2 as SVGIG (reference sequence). This CDR3 comprises 15 residues. V was pared by 5 bases and J by 1 base, with 7 bases of the junction left unmatched. CDR3 region: CAWSYRGTSNQPQHF. The CDR3 DNA is TGTGCCTGGTCCTACAGGGGGACAAGCAATCAGCCCCAGCATTTT.

The chain employs TRBV7-2 and TRBJ2-2, with 9 bases identical to TRBD1. CDR3 size: 17 residues. Losses at the gene ends were 2 bases for V and 5 bases for J; bases not matched to a gene: 9. CDR1 and CDR2 from the germline V gene are SGHTA and FQGNSA. CDR3 sequence reads: CASSLYGTGKRTGELFF. The CDR3 nucleotides read TGTGCCAGCAGCTTATACGGGACAGGGAAGAGAACCGGGGAGCTGTTTTTT.

The chain couples TRBV6-6 to TRBJ1-1, with no clear D. V was pared by 0 bases and J by 0 bases, with 8 bases between. The CDR3 sequence is 15 residues long. Germline loops: CDR1 MNHNY, CDR2 SVGAGI (reference sequence). The DNA of the CDR3 is TGTGCCAGCAGTTACTCGTCCGACTTGAACACTGAAGCTTTCTTT. The encoded protein is CASSYSSDLNTEAFF.

The V and J genes are TRBV5-1 and TRBJ2-3; 7 nucleotides align to TRBD2. This CDR3 has 15 amino acids. V lost 0 bases, J lost 6 bases, and 7 bases stayed unmatched. Looked up from germline, CDR1 is SGHRS and CDR2 is YFSETQ. CDR3: CASSLVGLEVDTQYF. Here the CDR3 DNA reads TGCGCCAGCAGCTTGGTTGGACTAGAGGTTGATACGCAGTATTTT.

This chain uses TRBV25-1 with TRBJ2-1, with 14 bases identical to TRBD2. V gave up 9 bases and J gave up 4 bases; unmatched junction bases: 14. The CDR3 runs to 18 residues. CDR1 and CDR2 (germline): MGHDK, SYGVNS. The CDR3 DNA reads as TGTGCCAGTAAATCGACTAGCGGGAGGGACTTCGGTTACAATGAGCAGTTCTTC. As protein: CASKSTSGRDFGYNEQFF.

The CDR3 nucleotides are TGCGCCAGCAGCCCGGACCTAGCGGGAGCCCATGAGCAGTTCTTC. It encodes CASSPDLAGAHEQFF. The gene calls are TRBV5-1 and TRBJ2-1; 10 positions match TRBD2. After removal of 4 bases from V and 8 bases from J, the junction contained 9 bases not matched to a gene. The germline V gene encodes CDR1 SGHRS and CDR2 YFSETQ. CDR3 length equals 15 residues.

The chain has TRBV5-1 and TRBJ1-4; D perhaps matches TRBD1 (5 bases). Germline assignment: CDR1 SGHRS and CDR2 YFSETQ. V lost 8 bases and J 8 bases, leaving 16 bases between the germline ends. The CDR3 loop spans 13 amino acids. The CDR3, as DNA: TGCGCCAGTTCCGGGGGGACGGGGGAAAAACTGTTTTTT. Its protein is CASSGGTGEKLFF.

V is TRBV30 and J is TRBJ1-1; perhaps TRBD1 as D (6 bases). Germline CDR1 is GTSNPN and CDR2 is SVGIG (reference sequence). The CDR3 covers 13 residues. CDR3 residues: CAYSGQPNTEAFF. In DNA, the CDR3 is TGTGCGTACAGTGGACAGCCGAACACTGAAGCTTTCTTT. The full variable domain, rest sourced from reference TRBV30 and TRBJ1-1, is SQTIHQWPATLVQPVGSPLSLECTVEGTSNPNLYWYRQAAGRGLQLLFYSVGIGQISSEVPQNLSASRPQDRQFILSSKKLLLSDSGFYLCAYSGQPNTEAFFGQGTRLTVV.

This rearrangement joins TRBV28 to TRBJ2-3; D gene unclear. V was trimmed by 3 bases and J by 0 bases, leaving 10 bases between them. The CDR3 is made up of 15 amino acids. CDR1 and CDR2 from the germline V gene are MDHEN and SYDVKM. The CDR3 bases are TGTGCCAGCAGTTTTTCCTCTCTTAGCACAGATACGCAGTATTTT. Amino acids: CASSFSSLSTDTQYF.